These 4 T cell receptor beta chains were sequenced from one sample in a study of blood T cell repertoires in COVID-19. This table comes from immunoSEQ multiplex PCR, and its TCRdb copy is limited to in-frame clones, with some not included. The sample includes some 16,000 clones, approximately 78% of them seen just once. The sequencing sample was made of peripheral blood. All receptors come from a man between 60 and 70 years old with acute or convalescent COVID-19.

In its sample, this clone was seen a few times. The chain carries TRBV6-2 or TRBV6-3 and TRBJ2-1, with D perhaps TRBD1 (6 bases). Germline CDR1 and CDR2: MNHEY and SVGEGT. The length of the CDR3 is 14 residues. V dropped 5 bases and J dropped 0 bases, with 8 bases sitting between them. CDR3 sequence: CASSKGDSYNEQFF. For the CDR3, the DNA is TGTGCCAGCAGTAAGGGGGACTCCTACAATGAGCAGTTCTTC.

V and J are TRBV2 and TRBJ2-7; 15 bases align to TRBD2. J lost 3 bases, V lost 6 bases, and 6 bases had no gene match. Germline CDR1 reads SNHLY; CDR2 reads FYNNEI. The CDR3 is 16 amino acids. Here the CDR3 reads CASSSGLAGGGYEQYF. Here the CDR3 DNA reads TGTGCCAGCAGCTCGGGACTAGCGGGGGGAGGCTACGAGCAGTACTTC.

This clone was detected only a few times. The chain uses TRBV10-3 and TRBJ2-2; the match to TRBD2 covers 7 bases. The CDR3 covers 15 residues. CDR1 and CDR2 from the germline V gene are ENHRY and SYGVKD. The junction had 15 bases not matched to a gene; V was cut back by 6 bases and J by 11 bases. The CDR3 DNA is TGTGCCATCAGCGAGAGGGAGGGATCCGCCAGCGAGCTGTTTTTT. Its protein product is CAISEREGSASELFF.

V gene TRBV18 combines with J gene TRBJ2-5, with D possibly being TRBD1 (6 bases). V gave up 6 bases and J gave up 4 bases, with 15 bases separating them. Germline V lookup: CDR1 KGHSH, CDR2 LQKENI. The CDR3 has 14 residues. The CDR3 nucleotides read TGTGCCAGCTCCCCTCGGTCAGGGGCAGAGACCCAGTACTTC. Its translation: CASSPRSGAETQYF.